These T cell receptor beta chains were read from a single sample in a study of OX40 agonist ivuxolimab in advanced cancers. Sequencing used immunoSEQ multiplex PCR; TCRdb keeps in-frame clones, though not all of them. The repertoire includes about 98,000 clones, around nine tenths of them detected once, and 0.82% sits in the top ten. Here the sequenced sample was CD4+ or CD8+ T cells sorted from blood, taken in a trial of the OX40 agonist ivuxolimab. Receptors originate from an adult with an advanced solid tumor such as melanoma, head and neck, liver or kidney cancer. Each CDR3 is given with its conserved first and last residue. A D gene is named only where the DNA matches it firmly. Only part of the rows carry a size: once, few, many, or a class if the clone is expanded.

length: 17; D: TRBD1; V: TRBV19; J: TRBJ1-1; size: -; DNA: TGTGCCAGTAGCCGCACCCTAGGGAGACAGGGCAACACTGAAGCTTTCTTT; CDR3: CASSRTLGRQGNTEAFF
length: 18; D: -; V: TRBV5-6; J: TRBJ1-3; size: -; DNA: TGTGCCAGCAGCTTGGCCGGGACCGGAGGATTCCGGGGCAACACCATATATTTT; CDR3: CASSLAGTGGFRGNTIYF
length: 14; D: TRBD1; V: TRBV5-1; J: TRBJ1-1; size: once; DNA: TGCGCCAGCAGCCCAGGGGGAGGGGACACTGAAGCTTTCTTT; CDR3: CASSPGGGDTEAFF
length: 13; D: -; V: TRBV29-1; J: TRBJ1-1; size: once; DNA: TGCAGCGCTGTGACGGTCCTGAACACTGAAGCTTTCTTT; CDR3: CSAVTVLNTEAFF
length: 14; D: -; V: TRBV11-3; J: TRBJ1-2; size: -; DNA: TGTGCCAGCAGCTCAGGGCGCCGCGGGGGAGGCTACACCTTC; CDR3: CASSSGRRGGGYTF
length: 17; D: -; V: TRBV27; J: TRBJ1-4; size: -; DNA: TGTGCCAGCAGTTGGGCCGGTTTGGGGGGTGGCAATGAAAAACTGTTTTTT; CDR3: CASSWAGLGGGNEKLFF
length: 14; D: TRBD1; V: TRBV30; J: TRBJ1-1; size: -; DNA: TGTGCCTTCACCTATCCGGGACAGGGGACCTCCCGTGCTTTT; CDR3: CAFTYPGQGTSRAF
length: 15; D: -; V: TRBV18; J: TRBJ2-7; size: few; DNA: TGTGCCAGCTCACCAGAGTCAGCGGGCCCCTACGAGCAGTACTTC; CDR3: CASSPESAGPYEQYF
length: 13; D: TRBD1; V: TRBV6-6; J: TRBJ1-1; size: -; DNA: TGTGCCAGCATCCGGACAGGGAGGTCTGAAGCTTTCTTT; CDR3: CASIRTGRSEAFF
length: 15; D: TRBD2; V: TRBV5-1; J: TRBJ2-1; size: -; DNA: TGCGCCAGCAGAAAGCGGGGGAGCTCCTACAATGAGCAGTTCTTC; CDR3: CASRKRGSSYNEQFF
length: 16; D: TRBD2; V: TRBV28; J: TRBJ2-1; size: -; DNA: TGTGCCAGCAGCCTCTTCCTACGCGGGGGGGGTCCTGAGCAGTTCTTC; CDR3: CASSLFLRGGGPEQFF
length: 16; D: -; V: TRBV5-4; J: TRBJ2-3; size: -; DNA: TGTGCCAGCAGCCGCGGAGGCGGGATCAGCACAGATACGCAGTATTTT; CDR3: CASSRGGGISTDTQYF
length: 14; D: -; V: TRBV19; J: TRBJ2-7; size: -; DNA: TGTGCCAGTAGTGTGGGACTGAGCTCCTACGAGCAGTACTTC; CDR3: CASSVGLSSYEQYF
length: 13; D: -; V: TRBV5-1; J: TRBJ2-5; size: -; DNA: TGCGCCAGCAGGGTAGAGACCGTTGAGACCCAGTACTTC; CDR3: CASRVETVETQYF
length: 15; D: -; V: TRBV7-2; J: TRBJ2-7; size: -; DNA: TGTGCCAGCAGCTTAGATTACGCCCCCTCCTACGAGCAGTACTTC; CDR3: CASSLDYAPSYEQYF
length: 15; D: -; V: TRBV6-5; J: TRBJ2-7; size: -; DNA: TGTGCCAGCAGTTACCGGGGCGGACCGACCTACGAGCAGTACTTC; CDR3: CASSYRGGPTYEQYF
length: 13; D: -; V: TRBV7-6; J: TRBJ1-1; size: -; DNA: TGTGCCAGCAGCTTCAACTGGAACACTGAAGCTTTCTTT; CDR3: CASSFNWNTEAFF
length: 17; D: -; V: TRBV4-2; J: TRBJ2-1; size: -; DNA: TGTGCCAGCAGCCAAGAAGGCGCCCGACACCCCAACAATGAGCAGTTCTTC; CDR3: CASSQEGARHPNNEQFF
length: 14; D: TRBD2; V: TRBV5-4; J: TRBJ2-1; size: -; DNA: TGTGCCAGCAGCTTGGGCGGGAGGGATGATGAGCAGTTCTTC; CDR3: CASSLGGRDDEQFF
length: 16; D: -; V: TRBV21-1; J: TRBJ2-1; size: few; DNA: TGTGCCAGCATTGGGGTGAGGACAGGGAACGGGAATGAGCAGTTCTTC; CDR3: CASIGVRTGNGNEQFF
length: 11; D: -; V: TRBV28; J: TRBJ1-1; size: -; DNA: TGTGCCAGCACCATGAACACTGAAGCTTTCTTT; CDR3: CASTMNTEAFF
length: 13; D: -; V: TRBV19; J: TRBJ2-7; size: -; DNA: TGTGCCAGTAGTGGGGACATCTCCTACGAGCAGTACTTC; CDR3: CASSGDISYEQYF
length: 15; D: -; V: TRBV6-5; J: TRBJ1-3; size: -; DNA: TGTGCCAGCAGTTTGACAGGCATCTCTGGAAACACCATATATTTT; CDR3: CASSLTGISGNTIYF
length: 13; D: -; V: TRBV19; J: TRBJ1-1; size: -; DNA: TGTGCCAGTAGTATGGGAGGGTTCGCTGAAGCTTTCTTT; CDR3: CASSMGGFAEAFF
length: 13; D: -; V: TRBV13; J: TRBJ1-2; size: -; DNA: TGTGCCAGCAGCAAAACAGAGGACGATGGCTACACCTTC; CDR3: CASSKTEDDGYTF
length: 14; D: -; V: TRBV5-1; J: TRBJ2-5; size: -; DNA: TGCGCCAGCAGCTCTACTCCGGGGTCAGAGACCCAGTACTTC; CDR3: CASSSTPGSETQYF
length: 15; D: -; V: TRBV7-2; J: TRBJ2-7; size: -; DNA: TGTGCCAGCAGCCCGAACCCCGCCCCGGTCGGGGAGCAGTACTTC; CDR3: CASSPNPAPVGEQYF
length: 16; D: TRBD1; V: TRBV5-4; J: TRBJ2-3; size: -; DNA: TGTGCCAGCAGCTTGTCCGGGACAGCCGAGACAGATACGCAGTATTTT; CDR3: CASSLSGTAETDTQYF
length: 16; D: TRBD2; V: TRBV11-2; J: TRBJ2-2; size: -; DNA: TGTGCCAGCAGCAAAACTAGCGGGAGTGACACCGGGGAGCTGTTTTTT; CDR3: CASSKTSGSDTGELFF
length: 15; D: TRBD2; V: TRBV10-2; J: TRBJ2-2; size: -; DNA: TGCGCCAGCAGGTCCGCGGGAGTATGGACCGGGGAGCTGTTTTTT; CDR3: CASRSAGVWTGELFF
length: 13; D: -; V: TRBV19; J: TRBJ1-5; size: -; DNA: TGTGCCAGTAGTACTGCAGGGCGTCAGCCCCAGCATTTT; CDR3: CASSTAGRQPQHF
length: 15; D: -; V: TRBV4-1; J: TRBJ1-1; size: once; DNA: TGCGCCAGCAGCTTAACACGAGGGGAAGGCACTGAAGCTTTCTTT; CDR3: CASSLTRGEGTEAFF
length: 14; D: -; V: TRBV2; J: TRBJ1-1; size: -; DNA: TGTGCCAGCAGGCGGGGTGAGATGAACACTGAAGCTTTCTTT; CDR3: CASRRGEMNTEAFF
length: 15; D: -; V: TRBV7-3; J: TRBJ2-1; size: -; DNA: TGTGCCAGCAGTTCAACCGGGACCCAGTGGAATGAGCAGTTCTTC; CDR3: CASSSTGTQWNEQFF
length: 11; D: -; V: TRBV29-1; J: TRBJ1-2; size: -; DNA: TGCAGCGTTGGTTCGGGCCCTGGCTACACCTTC; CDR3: CSVGSGPGYTF
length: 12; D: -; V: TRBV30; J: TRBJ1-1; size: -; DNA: TGTGCCTGGAGTGTCTGGGGCACTGAAGCTTTCTTT; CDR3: CAWSVWGTEAFF
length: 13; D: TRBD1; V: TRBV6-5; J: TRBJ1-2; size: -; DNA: TGTGCCAGCCGCTTCGGACAGGGGGTAGGCTACACCTTC; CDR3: CASRFGQGVGYTF
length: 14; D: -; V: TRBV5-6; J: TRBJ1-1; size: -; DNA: TGTGCCAGCAGCGAGTACTGGAGGGGGACTGAAGCTTTCTTT; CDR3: CASSEYWRGTEAFF
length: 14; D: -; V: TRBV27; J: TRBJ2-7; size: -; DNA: TGTGCCAGCAGTTTTGATATGGGTTCCTACGAGCAGTACTTC; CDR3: CASSFDMGSYEQYF
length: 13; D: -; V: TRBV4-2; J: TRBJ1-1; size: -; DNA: TGTGCCAGCAGCCAAGGTGGGAACACTGAAGCTTTCTTT; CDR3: CASSQGGNTEAFF
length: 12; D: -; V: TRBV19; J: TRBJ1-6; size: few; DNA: TGTGCCAGTAGTGAAAGGAATTCACCCCTCCACTTT; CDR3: CASSERNSPLHF
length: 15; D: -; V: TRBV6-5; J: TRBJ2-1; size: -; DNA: TGTGCCAGCAGACCCGGGGACATGTCCTACAATGAGCAGTTCTTC; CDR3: CASRPGDMSYNEQFF
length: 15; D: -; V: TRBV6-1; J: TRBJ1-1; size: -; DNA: TGTGCCAGCAGAGGACCGTCAGGGCTGAACACTGAAGCTTTCTTT; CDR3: CASRGPSGLNTEAFF
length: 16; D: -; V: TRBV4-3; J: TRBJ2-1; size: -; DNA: TGCGCCAGCAGCCAAGCCCTGGGGCAGGCTTACAATGAGCAGTTCTTC; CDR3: CASSQALGQAYNEQFF
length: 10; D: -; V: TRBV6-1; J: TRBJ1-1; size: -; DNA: TGTGCCAGCATGGGCAGTCGGGCTTTCTTT; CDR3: CASMGSRAFF
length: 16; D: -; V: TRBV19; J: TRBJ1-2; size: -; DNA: TGTGCCAGTAGTATAGTCTCGACGGGCGCGGTCTATGGCTACACCTTC; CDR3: CASSIVSTGAVYGYTF
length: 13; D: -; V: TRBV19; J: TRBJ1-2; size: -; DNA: TGTGCCAGTAGTCCCGACATGAACTATGGCTACACCTTC; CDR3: CASSPDMNYGYTF
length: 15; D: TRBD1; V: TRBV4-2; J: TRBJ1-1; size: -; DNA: TGTGCCAGCAGCCAAGGACCCCAGGGGGGCACTGAAGCTTTCTTT; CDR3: CASSQGPQGGTEAFF
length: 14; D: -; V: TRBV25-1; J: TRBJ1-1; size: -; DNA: TGTGCCAGCAGTGAATTCGCCGTGGGGACAGAAGCTTTCTTT; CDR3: CASSEFAVGTEAFF
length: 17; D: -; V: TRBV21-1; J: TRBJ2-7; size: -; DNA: TGTGCCAGCAGCATAAATAATCTTTCGGGACCGACGAACGAGCAGTACTTC; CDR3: CASSINNLSGPTNEQYF
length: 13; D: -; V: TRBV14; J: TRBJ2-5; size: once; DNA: TGTGCCAGCAGCCAAACTAGGGAAGGGACCCAGTACTTC; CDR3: CASSQTREGTQYF
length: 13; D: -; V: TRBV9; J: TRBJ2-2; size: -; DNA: TGTGCCAGCAGCGGGGGGACGTACGGGGAGCTGTTTTTT; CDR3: CASSGGTYGELFF
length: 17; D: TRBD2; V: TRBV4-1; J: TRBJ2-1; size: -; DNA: TGCGCCAGCAGCCGAGCCTCGGGACTAGCGGGAGAGTATGAGCAGTTCTTC; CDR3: CASSRASGLAGEYEQFF